These 30 T cell receptor beta chains originate from one sample sequenced in a study of T-cell memory formation after mild COVID-19. TCRdb re-derived calls from the 5' RACE reads in MiXCR, one entry per CDR3 protein. This sample has fewer than 250,000 distinct CDR3 sequences, with around 30% found just once. The sample comprised PBMCs or a T cell subset sorted from them (not recorded which). The source is an adult woman who had mild COVID-19 (a few samples of this study predate the infection). Cell type and time point are not known.

This clonotype was seen a few times. This chain uses TRBV4-1 with TRBJ2-1; 11 bases are shared with TRBD2. This CDR3 is built from 16 residues. V gave up 2 bases and J gave up 4 bases; unmatched junction bases: 4. Germline assignment: CDR1 MGHRA and CDR2 YSYEKL. The CDR3 DNA is TGCGCCAGCAGCCAATACCTAGCGGGGGGTTACAATGAGCAGTTCTTC. Its protein is CASSQYLAGGYNEQFF.

The rearrangement links TRBV20-1 to TRBJ1-4; 7 nucleotides line up with TRBD1. The germline V gene encodes CDR1 DFQATT and CDR2 SNEGSKA (reference sequence). The CDR3 is 13 amino acids. The V segment lost 1 base and the J segment 8 bases; nucleotides outside the gene matches: 4. The DNA of the CDR3 is TGCAGTGCTAGAGCCGTGACAGGGGAAAAACTGTTTTTT. Amino acids: CSARAVTGEKLFF.

The rearrangement uses TRBV10-3 and TRBJ1-1; D is unresolved. The V gene lost 3 bases and the J gene lost 0 bases, with 11 bases spanning the gap. CDR3 length: 15 residues. The germline CDR1 and CDR2 sequences are ENHRY and SYGVKD. This CDR3 is CAISESRDLNTEAFF. DNA of the CDR3: TGTGCCATCAGTGAAAGCCGGGATTTGAACACTGAAGCTTTCTTT.

The rearrangement links TRBV12-3 or TRBV12-4 to TRBJ1-2, with TRBD1 identical over 9 bases. CDR3 size: 13 residues. The ends lost 6 bases at V and 6 bases at J; junction bases unmatched: 5. In nucleotides, the CDR3 is TGTGCCAGCAGCAGACAGGGGGGGGATGGCTACACCTTC. Residues: CASSRQGGDGYTF.

This clonotype was found a few times. The chain uses TRBV10-3 and TRBJ2-1, with 8 bases identical to TRBD2. Germline loops: CDR1 ENHRY, CDR2 SYGVKD. The CDR3 contains 16 residues. V was clipped by 5 bases and J by 8 bases; unmatched bases: 14. The DNA for the CDR3 is TGTGCCATCAGTACCCCTGGGAGCGGGAGAAGGGATGAGCAGTTCTTC. This codes for CAISTPGSGRRDEQFF.

This clonotype has just a few counts. This rearrangement joins TRBV3-1 to TRBJ2-3, with D tentatively TRBD2 (7 bases). Trimming cost V 0 bases and J 5 bases, with 15 bases left between them. This CDR3 has 16 amino acids. Per germline, CDR1 LGHDT and CDR2 YNNKEL (reference sequence). CDR3 DNA: TGTGCCAGCAGCCAAGATCTGTGGGGGGGCCAAGATACGCAGTATTTT. This gives the protein CASSQDLWGGQDTQYF.

This clonotype has only a few counts. The rearrangement joins TRBV7-2 to TRBJ2-1; the D is unclear. Trimming removed 0 bases from V and 6 bases from J, with 6 bases in between. The germline gives CDR1 SGHTA, CDR2 FQGNSA. The CDR3 runs 13 residues. CDR3: CASSLAGTNEQFF. CDR3 DNA: TGTGCCAGCAGCTTAGCCGGAACCAATGAGCAGTTCTTC.

The chain has TRBV19 and TRBJ2-7; D is unclear. Trimming took 2 bases from V and 2 from J, leaving 10 bases between them. CDR3 length: 14 residues. Germline V gene lookup returns CDR1 LNHDA and CDR2 SQIVND (reference sequence). Here the CDR3 reads CASSISLATYEQYF. DNA of the CDR3: TGTGCCAGTAGTATAAGTCTGGCTACCTACGAGCAGTACTTC.

This clonotype was observed a few times. DNA of the CDR3: TGTGCCAGCAGCCGGCCGGGGGACAGACAAGAGACCCAGTACTTC. Its protein product is CASSRPGDRQETQYF. This chain links TRBV7-8 with TRBJ2-5; D possibly corresponds to TRBD1 (7 bases). The germline CDR1 and CDR2 sequences are SGHVS and FQNEAQ. The CDR3 has 15 residues. The V gene lost 5 bases and the J gene lost 2 bases, with 15 bases spanning the gap. Together with reference TRBV7-8 and TRBJ2-5, the CDR3 gives the full variable domain: GAGVSQSPRYKVAKRGQDVALRCDPISGHVSLFWYQQALGQGPEFLTYFQNEAQLDKSGLPSDRFFAERPEGSVSTLKIQRTQQEDSAVYLCASSRPGDRQETQYFGPGTRLLVL.

There are a few counts of this clonotype. The chain recombines TRBV7-2 with TRBJ2-1; D uncertain. V was trimmed by 11 bases and J by 4 bases, leaving 15 bases between them. This CDR3 spans 13 amino acids. CDR1 is SGHTA and CDR2 is FQGNSA in the germline V gene. The CDR3 DNA reads TGTGCCGTACCACAGAGAATTTACAATGAGCAGTTCTTC. Protein sequence: CAVPQRIYNEQFF.

The chain carries TRBV24-1 and TRBJ2-3, with 10 positions matching TRBD1. The CDR3 loop spans 19 amino acids. Germline CDR1 and CDR2: KGHDR and SFDVKD. The ends lost 1 base at V and 0 bases at J; junction bases unmatched: 9. The CDR3 loop is CATSDFPGTGVLSTDTQYF. CDR3 nucleotide sequence: TGTGCCACCAGTGATTTCCCCGGGACAGGGGTCCTCAGCACAGATACGCAGTATTTT.

The chain combines TRBV2 with TRBJ2-3; 8 bases align to TRBD2. Per germline, CDR1 SNHLY and CDR2 FYNNEI. This CDR3 spans 14 amino acids. V was pared by 6 bases and J by 11 bases, with 13 bases of the junction left unmatched. CDR3: CASSPGLRGGGQYF. The CDR3 nucleotides read TGTGCCAGCAGCCCGGGACTTCGGGGGGGTGGGCAGTATTTT.

This clonotype occurred a few times. V usage is TRBV4-1 and J usage is TRBJ2-1; the match to TRBD1 covers 7 bases. The CDR3 runs 18 residues. Losses at the gene ends were 0 bases for V and 0 bases for J; bases not matched to a gene: 8. Germline values: CDR1 MGHRA, CDR2 YSYEKL. CDR3 loop: CASSQEPGQATSYNEQFF. For the CDR3, the DNA is TGCGCCAGCAGCCAAGAGCCAGGACAGGCAACCTCCTACAATGAGCAGTTCTTC.

The chain couples TRBV9 to TRBJ1-6; D perhaps matches TRBD1 (6 bases). CDR1 is SGDLS, CDR2 YYNGEE, per germline. The CDR3 length is 16 residues. Trimming shortened V by 3 bases and J by 6 bases, and 16 bases separated the two germline ends. CDR3 protein: CASSDSGAHFNSPLHF. The CDR3 DNA reads as TGTGCCAGCAGCGATTCAGGGGCGCATTTTAATTCACCCCTCCACTTT.

This clonotype appeared a few times. V gene TRBV30 combines with J gene TRBJ1-6; D gene uncertain. There are 13 residues in the CDR3. Germline V gene data show CDR1 as GTSNPN and CDR2 as SVGIG (reference sequence). The V gene lost 4 bases and the J gene lost 5 bases, with 9 bases spanning the gap. The CDR3 here is CAWTVRHNSPLHF. CDR3 nucleotides: TGTGCCTGGACAGTCAGACATAATTCACCCCTCCACTTT. Filled out from reference TRBV30 and TRBJ1-6, the complete variable domain reads SQTIHQWPATLVQPVGSPLSLECTVEGTSNPNLYWYRQAAGRGLQLLFYSVGIGQISSEVPQNLSASRPQDRQFILSSKKLLLSDSGFYLCAWTVRHNSPLHFGNGTRLTVT.

The chain is built from TRBV5-1 and TRBJ2-2; D may be TRBD2 (6 bases). V was pared by 5 bases and J by 5 bases, with 19 bases between. This CDR3 contains 16 residues. Germline CDR1 is SGHRS and CDR2 is YFSETQ. CDR3 sequence reads: CASSSLEGGSTGELFF. Written as DNA, the CDR3 is TGCGCCAGCAGTTCGCTTGAGGGAGGTTCGACCGGGGAGCTGTTTTTT.

The chain is built from TRBV10-3 and TRBJ1-1; D unresolved. This CDR3 region has 16 residues. The germline CDR1 and CDR2 sequences are ENHRY and SYGVKD. V was pared by 5 bases and J by 1 base, with 17 bases between. CDR3 DNA sequence: TGTGCCATCAGTCCTATCCCCCGACGGGGGAACACTGAAGCTTTCTTT. Translating gives CAISPIPRRGNTEAFF.

This clonotype was counted only a few times. The chain carries TRBV20-1 and TRBJ2-7, with TRBD2 matching 8 bases. Germline V CDR1 and CDR2: DFQATT, SNEGSKA (reference sequence). Germline trimming cut 3 bases from V and 3 bases from J; bases unmatched to any gene: 7. The CDR3 covers 14 residues. The CDR3 is CSARNGGRLYEQYF. In nucleotides, the CDR3 is TGCAGTGCTAGGAATGGCGGGAGGCTCTACGAGCAGTACTTC.

This clonotype was found a few times. V is TRBV12-3 or TRBV12-4 and J is TRBJ1-1; maybe TRBD1 (5 bases). The V end lost 6 bases, the J end lost 2 bases, and 10 bases lay between the germline ends. The CDR3 has 13 residues. CDR3 nucleotides: TGTGCCAGCAGCCGGGACCGAAACACTGAAGCTTTCTTT. It codes for CASSRDRNTEAFF.

This clonotype was counted between two and nine times. The chain links TRBV5-1 to TRBJ2-7; no reliable D call. The CDR3 consists of 15 residues. The V end was cut by 4 bases, the J end by 2 bases, with 16 bases between. Germline V gives CDR1 SGHRS, CDR2 YFSETQ. CDR3 nucleotides: TGCGCCAGCAGCCAGTCTTCTGCAGGACCCTACGAGCAGTACTTC. Protein product: CASSQSSAGPYEQYF.

The genes are TRBV20-1 and TRBJ2-3; TRBD2 matches 9 bases. The germline gives CDR1 DFQATT, CDR2 SNEGSKA (reference sequence). Losses at the gene ends were 6 bases for V and 2 bases for J; bases not matched to a gene: 9. The CDR3 has 15 residues. CDR3 sequence: CSARGGSGSTDTQYF. The CDR3 region has the DNA TGCAGTGCGCGGGGGGGCTCGGGTTCCACAGATACGCAGTATTTT.

This clonotype was picked up a small number of times. The chain employs TRBV6-1 and TRBJ2-2, with D perhaps being TRBD1 or TRBD2 (5 bases each). The CDR3 is 14 amino acids. The V and J ends lost 1 base and 4 bases respectively, with 7 bases between them. CDR1 and CDR2 from the germline V gene are MNHNS and SASEGT. The CDR3 reads CASSEVRGTGELFF. For the CDR3, the DNA is TGTGCCAGCAGTGAAGTGAGGGGCACCGGGGAGCTGTTTTTT.

The chain is built from TRBV28 and TRBJ2-7, with 7 positions matching TRBD1. V lost 6 bases to trimming and J lost 2 bases; unmatched junction nucleotides: 7. The length of the CDR3 is 14 residues. CDR1 MDHEN and CDR2 SYDVKM come from the germline V gene. In DNA, the CDR3 is TGTGCCAGCAGCCTTGACAGGGTAACCTACGAGCAGTACTTC. Its protein product is CASSLDRVTYEQYF. Full variable domain (rest looked up from reference TRBV28 and TRBJ2-7): DVKVTQSSRYLVKRTGEKVFLECVQDMDHENMFWYRQDPGLGLRLIYFSYDVKMKEKGDIPEGYSVSREKKERFSLILESASTNQTSMYLCASSLDRVTYEQYFGPGTRLTVT.

This clonotype was seen only a few times. The rearrangement links TRBV6-5 to TRBJ2-3, with 7 bases matching TRBD2. Looked up from germline, CDR1 is MNHEY and CDR2 is SVGAGI. Trimming cost V 9 bases and J 1 base; bases outside gene matches: 7. The CDR3 is made up of 14 amino acids. The CDR3 reads CASAERGRTDTQYF. The CDR3 DNA reads as TGTGCCAGTGCTGAGCGGGGTCGCACAGATACGCAGTATTTT.

This clonotype was counted only a few times. The chain uses TRBV30 and TRBJ2-2, with TRBD1 matching over 10 bases. Trimming cost V 2 bases and J 7 bases; bases outside gene matches: 10. The germline V gene has CDR1 GTSNPN and CDR2 SVGIG (reference sequence). CDR3 length: 16 amino acids. The DNA of the CDR3 is TGTGCCTGGAGTAGCCGGGACAGGGGCACTTTCGGGGAGCTGTTTTTT. Protein product: CAWSSRDRGTFGELFF.

The chain is built from TRBV7-2 and TRBJ2-5; D gene unclear. The CDR3 runs to 13 residues. Trimming shortened V by 3 bases and J by 0 bases, and 5 bases separated the two germline ends. Per the germline V gene, CDR1 is SGHTA and CDR2 is FQGNSA. The CDR3 bases are TGTGCCAGCAGCTTTTCAAACCAAGAGACCCAGTACTTC. Residues: CASSFSNQETQYF.

The chain uses TRBV14 and TRBJ2-7; TRBD2 might be the D (6 bases). The CDR3 contains 14 residues. From germline, CDR1 is SGHDN and CDR2 FVKESK. Trimming cost V 3 bases and J 2 bases, with 11 bases left between them. In DNA form, the CDR3 reads TGTGCCAGCAGCCACAGCGGGCGGACCTACGAGCAGTACTTC. This sequence encodes CASSHSGRTYEQYF. The variable domain in full, with the rest retrieved from reference TRBV14 and TRBJ2-7, is EAGVTQFPSHSVIEKGQTVTLRCDPISGHDNLYWYRRVMGKEIKFLLHFVKESKQDESGMPNNRFLAERTGGTYSTLKVQPAELEDSGVYFCASSHSGRTYEQYFGPGTRLTVT.

This clonotype was seen a few times. The V call is TRBV7-9, the J call TRBJ2-3, with 10 nucleotides matching TRBD2. Germline V gene data show CDR1 as SEHNR and CDR2 as FQNEAQ (reference sequence). There are 16 residues in the CDR3. Losses at the gene ends were 5 bases for V and 2 bases for J; bases not matched to a gene: 7. The CDR3 bases are TGTGCCAGCAGCAGGACTAGCGGAGCCCCCACAGATACGCAGTATTTT. Translation: CASSRTSGAPTDTQYF.

This clonotype has just a few counts. V is TRBV6-1 and J is TRBJ1-2; D might be TRBD1 (5 bases). This CDR3 spans 16 amino acids. V lost 6 bases to trimming and J lost 3 bases, with 20 bases between them. The germline gives CDR1 MNHNS, CDR2 SASEGT. CDR3 sequence (DNA): TGTGCCAGCAGCGCCTTGACCAGGGCGGTAGACTATGGCTACACCTTC. Its protein product is CASSALTRAVDYGYTF.

The genes are TRBV15 and TRBJ2-7; D might be TRBD1 or TRBD2, each matching 5 bases. The CDR3 consists of 14 residues. The ends were cut back, 3 bases at V and 6 bases at J, with 15 bases in the middle. CDR1 is LNHNV, CDR2 YYDKDF, per germline (reference sequence). The CDR3 spells CATSRDPGPIEQYF. The CDR3 nucleotides are TGTGCCACCAGCAGGGATCCGGGGCCAATCGAGCAGTACTTC. Filled out from reference TRBV15 and TRBJ2-7, the complete variable domain reads DAMVIQNPRYQVTQFGKPVTLSCSQTLNHNVMYWYQQKSSQAPKLLFHYYDKDFNNEADTPDNFQSRRPNTSFCFLDIRSPGLGDTAMYLCATSRDPGPIEQYFGPGTRLTVT.